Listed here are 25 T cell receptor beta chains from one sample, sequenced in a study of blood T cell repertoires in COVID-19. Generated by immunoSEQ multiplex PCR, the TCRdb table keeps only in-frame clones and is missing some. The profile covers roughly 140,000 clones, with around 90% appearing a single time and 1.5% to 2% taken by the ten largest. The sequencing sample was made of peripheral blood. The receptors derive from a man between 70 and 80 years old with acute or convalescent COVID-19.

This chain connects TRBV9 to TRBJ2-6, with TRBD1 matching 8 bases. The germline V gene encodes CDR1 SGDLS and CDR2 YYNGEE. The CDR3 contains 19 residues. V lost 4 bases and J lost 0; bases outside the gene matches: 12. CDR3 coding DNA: TGTGCCAGCAGCCCCAGTCCGGGACAGGCCTACTCTGGGGCCAACGTCCTGACTTTC. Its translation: CASSPSPGQAYSGANVLTF.

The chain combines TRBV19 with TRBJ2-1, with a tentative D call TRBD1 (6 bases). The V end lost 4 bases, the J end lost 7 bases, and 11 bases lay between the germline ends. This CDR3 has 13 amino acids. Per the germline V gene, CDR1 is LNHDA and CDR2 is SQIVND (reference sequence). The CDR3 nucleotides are TGTGCCAGTAGTACTACAAGGGGGAATGAGCAGTTCTTC. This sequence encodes CASSTTRGNEQFF.

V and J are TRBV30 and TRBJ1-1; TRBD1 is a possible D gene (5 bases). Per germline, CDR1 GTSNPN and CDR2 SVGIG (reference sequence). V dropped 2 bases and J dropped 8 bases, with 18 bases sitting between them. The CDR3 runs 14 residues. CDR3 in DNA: TGTGCCTGGAGTTTCCCAGGGTCGTCCCTCGAAGCTTTCTTT. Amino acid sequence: CAWSFPGSSLEAFF.

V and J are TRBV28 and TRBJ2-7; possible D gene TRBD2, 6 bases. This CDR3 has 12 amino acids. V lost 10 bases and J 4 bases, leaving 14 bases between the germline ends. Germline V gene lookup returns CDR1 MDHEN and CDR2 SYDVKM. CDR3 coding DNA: TGTGCCACCTCTAGCGTTATTTACGAGCAGTACTTC. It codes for CATSSVIYEQYF.

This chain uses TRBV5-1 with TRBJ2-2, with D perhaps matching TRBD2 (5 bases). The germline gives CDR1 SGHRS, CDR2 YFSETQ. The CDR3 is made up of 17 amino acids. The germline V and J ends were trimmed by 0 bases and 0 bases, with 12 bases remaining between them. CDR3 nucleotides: TGCGCCAGCAGCTTGGCCGCGGGTTACGCGAACACCGGGGAGCTGTTTTTT. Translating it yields CASSLAAGYANTGELFF.

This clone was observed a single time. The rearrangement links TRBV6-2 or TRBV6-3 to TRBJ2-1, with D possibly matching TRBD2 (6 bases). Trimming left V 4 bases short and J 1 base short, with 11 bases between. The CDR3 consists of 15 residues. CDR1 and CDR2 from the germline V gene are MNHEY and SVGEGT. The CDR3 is CASSFLSGSYNEQFF. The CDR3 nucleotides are TGTGCCAGCAGTTTCCTGAGCGGGTCCTACAATGAGCAGTTCTTC.

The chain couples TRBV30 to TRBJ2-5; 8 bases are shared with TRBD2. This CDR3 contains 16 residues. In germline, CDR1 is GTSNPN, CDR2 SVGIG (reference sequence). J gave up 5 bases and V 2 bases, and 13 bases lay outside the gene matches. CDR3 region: CAWSPWASGFRETQYF. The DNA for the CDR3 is TGTGCCTGGAGTCCCTGGGCTAGCGGGTTTAGGGAGACCCAGTACTTC.

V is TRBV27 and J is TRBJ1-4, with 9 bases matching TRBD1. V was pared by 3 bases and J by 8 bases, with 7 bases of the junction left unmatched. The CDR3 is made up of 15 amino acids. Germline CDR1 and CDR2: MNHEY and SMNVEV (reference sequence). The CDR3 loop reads CASSLGDRDGEKLFF. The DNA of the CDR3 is TGTGCCAGCAGTTTGGGGGACAGGGATGGCGAAAAACTGTTTTTT.

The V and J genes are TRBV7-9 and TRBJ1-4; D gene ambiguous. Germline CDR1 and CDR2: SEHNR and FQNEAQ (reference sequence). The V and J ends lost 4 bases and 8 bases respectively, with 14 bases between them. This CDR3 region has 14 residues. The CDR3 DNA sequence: TGTGCCAGCAGCTACACTGGGCCTGGGGAAAAACTGTTTTTT. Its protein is CASSYTGPGEKLFF.

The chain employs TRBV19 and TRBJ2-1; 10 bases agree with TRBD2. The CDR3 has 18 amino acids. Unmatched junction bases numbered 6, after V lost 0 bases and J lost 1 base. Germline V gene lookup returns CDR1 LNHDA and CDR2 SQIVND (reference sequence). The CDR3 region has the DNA TGTGCCAGTAGTATAGAAGCGGGAGGGGGGGGATCCTACAATGAGCAGTTCTTC. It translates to CASSIEAGGGGSYNEQFF.

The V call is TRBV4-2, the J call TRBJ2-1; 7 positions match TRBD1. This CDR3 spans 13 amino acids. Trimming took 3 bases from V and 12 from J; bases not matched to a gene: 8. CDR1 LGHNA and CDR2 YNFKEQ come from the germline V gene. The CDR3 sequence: CASSQGTDRGQFF. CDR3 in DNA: TGTGCCAGCAGCCAGGGGACAGACAGAGGGCAGTTCTTC.

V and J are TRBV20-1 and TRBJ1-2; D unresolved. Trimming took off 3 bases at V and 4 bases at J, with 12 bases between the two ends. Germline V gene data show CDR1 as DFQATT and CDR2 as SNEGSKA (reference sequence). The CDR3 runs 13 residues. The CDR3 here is CSASLPDSYGYTF. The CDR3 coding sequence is TGCAGTGCTAGTTTGCCGGACTCCTATGGCTACACCTTC.

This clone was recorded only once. CDR3 sequence: CASSLGTGTIDTQYF. DNA for the CDR3: TGTGCCAGCAGCTTGGGGACAGGCACTATAGATACGCAGTATTTT. This sequence joins TRBV5-8 and TRBJ2-3; 7 bases align to TRBD1. Germline assignment: CDR1 SGHTS and CDR2 YDEGEE. The length of the CDR3 is 15 residues. The trim removed 0 bases at V and 5 bases at J, leaving 6 bases unmatched.

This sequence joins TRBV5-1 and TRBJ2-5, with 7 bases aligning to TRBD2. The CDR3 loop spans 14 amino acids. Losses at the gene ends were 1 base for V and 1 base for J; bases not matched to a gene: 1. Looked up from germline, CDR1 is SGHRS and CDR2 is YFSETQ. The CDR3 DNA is TGCGCCAGCAGCTTGTGGGGGGGCCAAGAGACCCAGTACTTC. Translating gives CASSLWGGQETQYF.

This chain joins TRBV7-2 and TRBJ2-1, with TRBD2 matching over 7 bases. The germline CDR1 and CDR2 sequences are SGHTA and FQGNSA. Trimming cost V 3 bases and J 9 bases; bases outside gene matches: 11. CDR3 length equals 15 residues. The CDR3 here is CASSFAGRQTGEQFF. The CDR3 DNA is TGTGCCAGCAGCTTCGCCGGGAGGCAGACGGGTGAGCAGTTCTTC.

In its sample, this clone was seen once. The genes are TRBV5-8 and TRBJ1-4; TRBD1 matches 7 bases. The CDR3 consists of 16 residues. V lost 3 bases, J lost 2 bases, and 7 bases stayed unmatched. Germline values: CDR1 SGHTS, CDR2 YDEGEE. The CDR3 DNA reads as TGTGCCAGCAGCTGGGAGACAGGGAGGACTAATGAAAAACTGTTTTTT. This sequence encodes CASSWETGRTNEKLFF.

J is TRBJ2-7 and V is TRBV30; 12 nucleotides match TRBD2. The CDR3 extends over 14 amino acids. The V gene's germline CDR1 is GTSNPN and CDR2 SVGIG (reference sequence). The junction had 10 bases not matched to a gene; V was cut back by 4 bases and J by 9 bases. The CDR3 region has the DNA TGTGCCTGGACTCAGACTAGCGGGAGATCGAGGCAGTACTTC. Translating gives CAWTQTSGRSRQYF.

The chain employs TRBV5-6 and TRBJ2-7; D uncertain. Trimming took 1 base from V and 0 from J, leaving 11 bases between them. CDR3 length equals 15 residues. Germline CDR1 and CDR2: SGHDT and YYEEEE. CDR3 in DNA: TGTGCCAGCAGCTTGTCAGGTACCGTCTCCTACGAGCAGTACTTC. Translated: CASSLSGTVSYEQYF.

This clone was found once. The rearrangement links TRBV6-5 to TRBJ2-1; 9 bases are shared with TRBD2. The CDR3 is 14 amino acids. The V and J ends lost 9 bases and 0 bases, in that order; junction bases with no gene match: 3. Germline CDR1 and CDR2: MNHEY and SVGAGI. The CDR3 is CASFSGSSYNEQFF. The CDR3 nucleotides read TGTGCCAGTTTTAGCGGGAGCTCCTACAATGAGCAGTTCTTC.

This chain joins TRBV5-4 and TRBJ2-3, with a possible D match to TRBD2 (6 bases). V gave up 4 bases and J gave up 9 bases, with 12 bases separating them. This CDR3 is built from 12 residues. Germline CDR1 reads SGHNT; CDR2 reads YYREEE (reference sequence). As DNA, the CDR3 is TGTGCCAGCAGCCCCGCCGGGGGAACGCAGTATTTT. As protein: CASSPAGGTQYF. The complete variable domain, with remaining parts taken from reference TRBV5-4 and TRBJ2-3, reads ETGVTQSPTHLIKTRGQQVTLRCSSQSGHNTVSWYQQALGQGPQFIFQYYREEENGRGNFPPRFSGLQFPNYSSELNVNALELDDSALYLCASSPAGGTQYFGPGTRLTVL.

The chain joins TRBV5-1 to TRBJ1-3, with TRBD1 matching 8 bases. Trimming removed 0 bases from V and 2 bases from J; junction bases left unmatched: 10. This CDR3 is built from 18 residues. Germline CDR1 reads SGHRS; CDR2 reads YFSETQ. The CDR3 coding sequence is TGCGCCAGCAGCTTGGAACTAAGGCAGGGGGCAGCTGGAAACACCATATATTTT. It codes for CASSLELRQGAAGNTIYF.

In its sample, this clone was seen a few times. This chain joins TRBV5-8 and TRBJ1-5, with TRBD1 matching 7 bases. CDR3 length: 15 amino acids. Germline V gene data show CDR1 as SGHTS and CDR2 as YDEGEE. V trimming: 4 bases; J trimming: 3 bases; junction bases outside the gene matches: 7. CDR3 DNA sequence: TGTGCCAGCAGCCCAGGGGGTTTTTACAATCAGCCCCAGCATTTT. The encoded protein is CASSPGGFYNQPQHF. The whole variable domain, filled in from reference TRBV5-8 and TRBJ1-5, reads EAGVTQSPTHLIKTRGQQATLRCSPISGHTSVYWYQQALGLGLQFLLWYDEGEERNRGNFPPRFSGRQFPNYSSELNVNALELEDSALYLCASSPGGFYNQPQHFGDGTRLSIL.

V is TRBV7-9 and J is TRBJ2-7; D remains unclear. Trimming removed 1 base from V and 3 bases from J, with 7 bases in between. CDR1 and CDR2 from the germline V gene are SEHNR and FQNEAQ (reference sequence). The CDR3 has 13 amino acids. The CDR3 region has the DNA TGTGCCAGCAGCTTAGGACTGTTCTACGAGCAGTACTTC. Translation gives CASSLGLFYEQYF.

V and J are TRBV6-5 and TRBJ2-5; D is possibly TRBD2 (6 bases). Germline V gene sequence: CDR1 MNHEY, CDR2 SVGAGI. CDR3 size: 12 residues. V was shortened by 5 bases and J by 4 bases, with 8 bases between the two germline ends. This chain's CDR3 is CASSPGRETQYF. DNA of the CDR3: TGTGCCAGCAGTCCCGGGAGAGAGACCCAGTACTTC.

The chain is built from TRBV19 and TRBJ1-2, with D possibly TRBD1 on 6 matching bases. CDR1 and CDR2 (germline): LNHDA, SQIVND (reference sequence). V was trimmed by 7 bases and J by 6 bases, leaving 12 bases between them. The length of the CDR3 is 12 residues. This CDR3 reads CASNNRADGYTF. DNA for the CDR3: TGTGCCAGTAACAACAGGGCTGATGGCTACACCTTC.